The 12 T cell receptor beta chains below all came from one sample that was sequenced in a study of blood T cell repertoires in COVID-19. Some clones are missing from TCRdb's copy, which holds only in-frame ones; the method was immunoSEQ multiplex PCR. The sample has roughly 40,000 clones; under 85% are singletons. Source material: peripheral blood. The receptors were gathered from a woman aged 80 or over with acute or convalescent COVID-19.

In its sample, this clone was seen a few times. The rearrangement joins TRBV5-6 to TRBJ2-7; a possible D gene is TRBD2 (6 bases). The germline gives CDR1 SGHDT, CDR2 YYEEEE. The CDR3 has 14 amino acids. Deletions cut 3 bases from V and 1 base from J, with 11 bases between. CDR3 bases: TGTGCCAGCAGCTCTGGGCTAGCGTCCTACGAGCAGTACTTC. Encoded protein: CASSSGLASYEQYF.

V is TRBV5-6 and J is TRBJ1-5; D possibly corresponds to TRBD1 (5 bases). V was trimmed by 0 bases and J by 2 bases, leaving 12 bases between them. The germline V gene encodes CDR1 SGHDT and CDR2 YYEEEE. The CDR3 is 16 amino acids. CDR3 residues: CASSLAGGVGNQPQHF. In DNA, the CDR3 is TGTGCCAGCAGCTTGGCCGGGGGGGTAGGCAATCAGCCCCAGCATTTT.

The chain employs TRBV19 and TRBJ1-6, with 9 bases lining up with TRBD1. Germline CDR1 and CDR2: LNHDA and SQIVND (reference sequence). The CDR3 is made up of 14 amino acids. V was pared by 1 base and J by 8 bases, with 0 bases of the junction left unmatched. CDR3 amino acids: CASSIGTGDSPLHF. In nucleotides, the CDR3 is TGTGCCAGTAGTATAGGGACAGGGGATTCACCCCTCCACTTT. Together with reference TRBV19 and TRBJ1-6, the CDR3 gives the full variable domain: DGGITQSPKYLFRKEGQNVTLSCEQNLNHDAMYWYRQDPGQGLRLIYYSQIVNDFQKGDIAEGYSVSREKKESFPLTVTSAQKNPTAFYLCASSIGTGDSPLHFGNGTRLTVT.

The chain links TRBV4-1 to TRBJ1-1; 10 bases fit TRBD1. The CDR3 runs to 19 residues. In germline, CDR1 is MGHRA, CDR2 YSYEKL. J gave up 3 bases and V 4 bases, and 17 bases lay outside the gene matches. In nucleotides, the CDR3 is TGCGCCAGCAGCCCCTCGTCCGGGACAGGGGAATTTCGGTACACTGAAGCTTTCTTT. It encodes CASSPSSGTGEFRYTEAFF.

The chain couples TRBV7-2 to TRBJ2-2, with D possibly TRBD2 on 5 matching bases. This CDR3 has 12 amino acids. V was clipped by 7 bases and J by 7 bases, with 10 bases between them. In germline, CDR1 is SGHTA, CDR2 FQGNSA. For the CDR3, the DNA is TGTGCCAGCAATAGGGCGGGCGGGGAGCTGTTTTTT. Its translation: CASNRAGGELFF.

The V call is TRBV3-1 (or the pseudogene TRBV3-2), the J call TRBJ1-2; no definite D call. Germline CDR1 LGHDT, CDR2 YNNKEL (reference sequence). Trimming shortened V by 4 bases and J by 3 bases, and 9 bases separated the two germline ends. This CDR3 spans 13 amino acids. CDR3 residues: CASSPSLDYGYTF. The CDR3 region has the DNA TGTGCCAGCAGCCCTTCTCTCGACTATGGCTACACCTTC.

The J gene is TRBJ2-3, the V gene TRBV30, with 10 bases aligning to TRBD2. V shed 3 bases and J 2 bases; nucleotides not matched to a gene: 5. The CDR3 covers 15 residues. Germline V gene sequence: CDR1 GTSNPN, CDR2 SVGIG (reference sequence). The CDR3: CAWSPGLADTDTQYF. CDR3 bases: TGTGCCTGGAGCCCTGGACTAGCGGACACAGATACGCAGTATTTT.

This chain connects TRBV2 to TRBJ2-1, with a possible D match to TRBD2 (6 bases). The CDR3 sequence is 14 residues long. The V and J ends lost 8 bases and 10 bases respectively, with 21 bases between them. Germline CDR1 SNHLY, CDR2 FYNNEI. The CDR3 DNA reads as TGTGCCAGCCCGGGACTCTCCCGCCTCAACGAGCAGTTCTTC. This encodes CASPGLSRLNEQFF. The full variable domain, rest sourced from reference TRBV2 and TRBJ2-1, is EPEVTQTPSHQVTQMGQEVILRCVPISNHLYFYWYRQILGQKVEFLVSFYNNEISEKSEIFDDQFSVERPDGSNFTLKIRSTKLEDSAMYFCASPGLSRLNEQFFGPGTRLTVL.

The chain joins TRBV30 to TRBJ2-1, with D maybe TRBD1 (6 bases). CDR3 size: 15 residues. Germline CDR1 GTSNPN, CDR2 SVGIG (reference sequence). V lost 0 bases, J lost 2 bases, and 11 bases lay in between. As DNA, the CDR3 is TGTGCCTGGAGTGTATCCAGGGGAGCCTACAATGAGCAGTTCTTC. Translation gives CAWSVSRGAYNEQFF.

The chain carries TRBV11-2 and TRBJ2-3, with TRBD2 as a possible D gene (6 bases). V was clipped by 2 bases and J by 6 bases, with 18 bases between them. The V gene's germline CDR1 is SGHAT and CDR2 FQNNGV. The CDR3 has 16 amino acids. CDR3 amino acids: CASSLYSRAGGDTQYF. The CDR3 DNA is TGTGCCAGCAGCTTATACTCCAGGGCAGGAGGGGATACGCAGTATTTT.

The chain uses TRBV2 and TRBJ2-7; 10 bases are a match to TRBD1. CDR3 size: 13 residues. Germline V lookup: CDR1 SNHLY, CDR2 FYNNEI. J gave up 3 bases and V 9 bases, and 5 bases lay outside the gene matches. The DNA for the CDR3 is TGTGCCAGTAGGACAGGGGGTGGCTACGAGCAGTACTTC. It yields the protein CASRTGGGYEQYF.

The rearrangement uses TRBV5-4 and TRBJ1-1; weak D call: TRBD1 (5 bases). This CDR3 comprises 14 residues. CDR1 SGHNT and CDR2 YYREEE come from the germline V gene (reference sequence). The ends were cut back, 2 bases at V and 4 bases at J, with 12 bases in the middle. The CDR3 here is CASSFQGVGTEAFF. CDR3 in DNA: TGTGCCAGCAGCTTCCAAGGGGTCGGCACTGAAGCTTTCTTT.